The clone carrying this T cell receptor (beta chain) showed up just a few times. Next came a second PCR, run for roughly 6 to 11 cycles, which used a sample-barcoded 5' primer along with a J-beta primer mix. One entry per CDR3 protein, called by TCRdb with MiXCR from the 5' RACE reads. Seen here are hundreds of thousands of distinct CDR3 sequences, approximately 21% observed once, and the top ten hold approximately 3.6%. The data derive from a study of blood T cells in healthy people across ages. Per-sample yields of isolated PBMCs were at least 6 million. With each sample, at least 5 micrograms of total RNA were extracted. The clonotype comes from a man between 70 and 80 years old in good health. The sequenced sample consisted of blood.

In DNA form, the CDR3 reads TGCGCCAGCAGCCAAGATAGCCTGACAGAAATCTCCACAGATACGCAGTATTTT. It yields the protein CASSQDSLTEISTDTQYF. The V and J genes are TRBV4-1 and TRBJ2-3, with D possibly being TRBD1 (5 bases). The CDR3 runs to 18 residues. The V gene's germline CDR1 is MGHRA and CDR2 YSYEKL. Trimming cost V 0 bases and J 2 bases, with 18 bases left between them.